This TCR beta chain was recovered during a study of blood T cell repertoires in COVID-19. Looking at the study overall: Specimens from acute and convalescent COVID-19 originated in the United States, Italy and Spain. In each case, the material was cDNA or gDNA derived from T cells, B-cell-depleted T cells, or PBMCs.

In the original workflow: Counts of nucleated cells, estimated from reference gene primer amplification, were obtained. The method was immunoSEQ multiplex PCR; TCRdb's version includes in-frame clones alone and lacks a portion of them. The V and J calls and clone size come from that table; D and trimming were worked out from the DNA. The table has 250,000 or so clones, 83% seen once. With 1 base removed from V and 0 bases from J, the gap between germline ends came to 7 bases. Germline V CDR1 and CDR2: SGHRS, YFSETQ. The CDR3 is 15 residues long. The sequence came from a human donor in a cohort sampled during active COVID-19. V gene TRBV5-1 combines with J gene TRBJ2-2; D gene ambiguous. The sequencing sample was made of peripheral blood. In nucleotides, the CDR3 is TGCGCCAGCAGCTTGCAAACAGCGAACACCGGGGAGCTGTTTTTT. Translated: CASSLQTANTGELFF.